Presented here are 31 T cell receptor beta chains from one specimen sequenced in a study of blood T cell repertoires in COVID-19. Profiled with immunoSEQ multiplex PCR; TCRdb holds only in-frame clones, not every one. There are tens of thousands of clones in the sample; 90% to 95% occur only once, and around 7.3% lies in the top ten. The sample taken for sequencing was peripheral blood. The receptor source for this set is a man aged 40-49 years with COVID-19, enrolled during active disease.

The V call is TRBV25-1, the J call TRBJ2-7, with D possibly being TRBD1 (5 bases). From germline, CDR1 is MGHDK and CDR2 SYGVNS. There are 12 residues in the CDR3. The V and J ends lost 6 bases and 4 bases respectively, with 10 bases between them. The CDR3 nucleotides read TGTGCCAGCAGCCACCAGGGATACGAGCAGTACTTC. Protein sequence: CASSHQGYEQYF.

The V and J genes are TRBV6-5 and TRBJ1-2; 7 positions agree with TRBD1. Per the germline V gene, CDR1 is MNHEY and CDR2 is SVGAGI. V trimming: 6 bases; J trimming: 8 bases; junction bases outside the gene matches: 9. CDR3 size: 13 residues. The chain's CDR3 is CASSIRQGGGYTF. Here the CDR3 DNA reads TGTGCCAGCAGCATTAGACAGGGCGGGGGCTACACCTTC.

The V gene is TRBV19, the J gene TRBJ1-1; 7 bases fit TRBD1. J was trimmed by 5 bases and V by 0 bases; bases with no gene match: 6. The CDR3 consists of 15 residues. CDR1 is LNHDA, CDR2 SQIVND, per germline (reference sequence). DNA of the CDR3: TGTGCCAGTAGTATAGATCCAGGGGGAGGAACTGAAGCTTTCTTT. It encodes CASSIDPGGGTEAFF.

J is TRBJ1-4 and V is TRBV19; maybe TRBD1 (5 bases). V gave up 7 bases and J gave up 2 bases, with 20 bases separating them. This CDR3 contains 17 residues. Per the germline V gene, CDR1 is LNHDA and CDR2 is SQIVND (reference sequence). The CDR3 loop reads CASTSTGVLGTNEKLFF. CDR3 sequence (DNA): TGTGCCAGTACCTCCACGGGGGTTTTGGGGACTAATGAAAAACTGTTTTTT.

This clone was detected only a few times. The genes are TRBV5-6 and TRBJ1-1; D gene uncertain. V was cut by 1 base and J by 6 bases, with 10 bases left in between. The CDR3 loop spans 13 amino acids. CDR1 is SGHDT and CDR2 is YYEEEE in the germline V gene. The CDR3 bases are TGTGCCAGCAGCTTGAGTGGCGGCCCTGAAGCTTTCTTT. It translates to CASSLSGGPEAFF.

V and J are TRBV7-2 and TRBJ2-5; a weak D match, TRBD2 (5 bases). Trimming left V 1 base short and J 5 bases short, with 14 bases between. Germline CDR1 is SGHTA and CDR2 is FQGNSA. The CDR3 has 15 amino acids. CDR3 nucleotide sequence: TGTGCCAGCAGCTTAGGTCTAGCTTTTTATGAGACCCAGTACTTC. This sequence encodes CASSLGLAFYETQYF. Combining the CDR3 with reference TRBV7-2 and TRBJ2-5 gives the whole variable domain GAGVSQSPSNKVTEKGKDVELRCDPISGHTALYWYRQSLGQGLEFLIYFQGNSAPDKSGLPSDRFSAERTGGSVSTLTIQRTQQEDSAVYLCASSLGLAFYETQYFGPGTRLLVL.

In DNA, the CDR3 is TGTGCCAGCAGTGAAGAACAGGGGAGCAATCAGCCCCAGCATTTT. It encodes CASSEEQGSNQPQHF. The genes are TRBV2 and TRBJ1-5; TRBD1 agrees at 7 bases. The CDR3 is 15 residues long. Germline values: CDR1 SNHLY, CDR2 FYNNEI. The J segment lost 1 base and the V segment lost 1 base, leaving 1 base of the junction unmatched.

The chain employs TRBV10-3 and TRBJ1-5; no firm D call. The germline gives CDR1 ENHRY, CDR2 SYGVKD. The CDR3 has 12 residues. V was shortened by 4 bases and J by 1 base, with 2 bases between the two germline ends. The CDR3 is CAISASNQPQHF. CDR3 in DNA: TGTGCCATCAGTGCAAGCAATCAGCCCCAGCATTTT.

The chain carries TRBV19 and TRBJ1-6; 7 positions match TRBD1. The ends lost 7 bases at V and 9 bases at J; junction bases unmatched: 9. The CDR3 totals 14 residues. CDR1 is LNHDA, CDR2 SQIVND, per germline (reference sequence). The CDR3, as DNA: TGTGCCAGTACTACCGACAGGGCGACTTCACCCCTCCACTTT. Translating gives CASTTDRATSPLHF.

In its sample, this clone was seen a few times. This chain joins TRBV5-1 and TRBJ1-2, with D perhaps TRBD1 (5 bases). V was pared by 1 base and J by 5 bases, with 12 bases between. CDR1 SGHRS and CDR2 YFSETQ come from the germline V gene. The CDR3 totals 14 residues. CDR3 region: CASSLFQGEYGYTF. CDR3 coding DNA: TGCGCCAGCAGCTTGTTCCAGGGCGAGTATGGCTACACCTTC.

The chain uses TRBV10-2 and TRBJ2-3; TRBD2 is a possible D gene (6 bases). Germline CDR1 and CDR2: WSHSY and SAAADI. This CDR3 has 13 residues. V was shortened by 11 bases and J by 1 base, with 13 bases between the two germline ends. CDR3 DNA sequence: TGCGCCGGCGGGACCGGCCGCACAGATACGCAGTATTTT. Protein product: CAGGTGRTDTQYF.

The chain recombines TRBV19 with TRBJ2-2; 7 nucleotides align to TRBD2. This CDR3 is 15 amino acids long. Germline values: CDR1 LNHDA, CDR2 SQIVND (reference sequence). V was pared by 1 base and J by 6 bases, with 5 bases of the junction left unmatched. This CDR3 reads CASSIGGSGAGELFF. In nucleotides, the CDR3 is TGTGCCAGTAGTATAGGGGGGAGCGGGGCCGGGGAGCTGTTTTTT.

The chain recombines TRBV10-3 with TRBJ2-7; no firm D call. V was trimmed by 8 bases and J by 0 bases, leaving 11 bases between them. Looked up from germline, CDR1 is ENHRY and CDR2 is SYGVKD. There are 13 residues in the CDR3. In DNA, the CDR3 is TGTGCCATCTCCCCCCCTAGCTCCTACGAGCAGTACTTC. Translated, it gives CAISPPSSYEQYF.

The rearrangement joins TRBV10-3 to TRBJ1-2; 10 bases match TRBD1. CDR3 size: 13 residues. CDR1 and CDR2 from the germline V gene are ENHRY and SYGVKD. V lost 4 bases to trimming and J lost 7 bases; unmatched junction nucleotides: 3. As DNA, the CDR3 is TGTGCCATCAGTGGACAGGGGGCCGGTGGCTACACCTTC. This codes for CAISGQGAGGYTF.

The chain has TRBV21-1 and TRBJ2-1; the DNA was not used to check the table's D call, TRBD1. TRBV21-1 is tagged as a pseudogene. The CDR3 contains 17 residues. The CDR3 nucleotides read TGTGCCAGCAGCAACGTTGAGTTGGGGGCTTCCTACAATGAGCAGTTCTTC. Residues: CASSNVELGASYNEQFF.

The chain uses TRBV13 and TRBJ2-7; D uncertain. CDR1 is PRHDT, CDR2 FYEKMQ, per germline (reference sequence). The length of the CDR3 is 12 residues. V lost 0 bases and J 4 bases, leaving 4 bases between the germline ends. In DNA, the CDR3 is TGTGCCAGCAGCTTAGGGTATTACGAGCAGTACTTC. Translating gives CASSLGYYEQYF.

The rearrangement links TRBV7-9 to TRBJ2-5, with D possibly TRBD1 on 5 matching bases. The CDR3 length is 14 residues. Germline CDR1 reads SEHNR; CDR2 reads FQNEAQ (reference sequence). With 2 bases removed from V and 2 bases from J, the gap between germline ends came to 9 bases. DNA of the CDR3: TGTGCCAGCAGCTTAATCAACAGGCAAGAGACCCAGTACTTC. It specifies CASSLINRQETQYF.

V and J are TRBV30 and TRBJ1-5, with a possible D match to TRBD1 (5 bases). The V gene lost 2 bases and the J gene lost 5 bases, with 7 bases spanning the gap. This CDR3 comprises 12 residues. Germline CDR1 and CDR2: GTSNPN and SVGIG (reference sequence). Written as DNA, the CDR3 is TGTGCCTGGAGTTTAGGGGATCAGCCCCAGCATTTT. It is translated as CAWSLGDQPQHF.

The J gene is TRBJ2-2, the V gene TRBV10-3; 7 positions agree with TRBD1. The V gene's germline CDR1 is ENHRY and CDR2 SYGVKD. CDR3 length: 12 residues. Trimming at V came to 3 bases and at J to 10 bases, leaving 2 bases not matched to a gene. CDR3 sequence: CAISEGTAELFF. The DNA of the CDR3 is TGTGCCATCAGTGAAGGGACAGCGGAGCTGTTTTTT.

V gene TRBV7-9 combines with J gene TRBJ2-7, with 9 bases matching TRBD2. CDR3 size: 15 residues. CDR1 SEHNR and CDR2 FQNEAQ come from the germline V gene (reference sequence). Trimming took 2 bases from V and 2 from J; bases not matched to a gene: 4. The CDR3 nucleotides read TGTGCCAGCAGCTTAATGGCTAGCGGGACCTACGAGCAGTACTTC. This sequence encodes CASSLMASGTYEQYF.

J is TRBJ1-1 and V is TRBV7-7; no definite D call. In germline, CDR1 is SSHAT, CDR2 FNYEAQ (reference sequence). This CDR3 has 13 amino acids. The germline V and J ends were trimmed by 2 bases and 1 base, with 5 bases remaining between them. In DNA, the CDR3 is TGTGCCAGCAGCTTAAGCCAGAACACTGAAGCTTTCTTT. Translation gives CASSLSQNTEAFF.

The genes are TRBV29-1 and TRBJ1-6; TRBD1 matches at 7 bases. Trimming removed 5 bases from V and 7 bases from J; junction bases left unmatched: 5. The CDR3 loop spans 13 amino acids. Germline assignment: CDR1 SQVTM and CDR2 ANQGSEA. The CDR3 sequence is CSVRGQENSPLHF. DNA for the CDR3: TGCAGCGTTCGCGGACAGGAGAATTCACCCCTCCACTTT.

This clone was observed once. At the DNA level, this CDR3 is encoded by other sequences in the same sample as well. The chain links TRBV19 to TRBJ2-3, with 11 bases identical to TRBD2. Germline lookup yields CDR1 LNHDA and CDR2 SQIVND (reference sequence). CDR3 length: 14 amino acids. The junction had 0 bases not matched to a gene; V was cut back by 4 bases and J by 3 bases. The CDR3 region is CASSRLAGTDTQYF. CDR3 coding DNA: TGTGCCAGTAGTAGACTAGCGGGGACAGATACGCAGTATTTT.

The V call is TRBV4-1, the J call TRBJ1-5, with D maybe TRBD1 (6 bases). Trimming cost V 0 bases and J 0 bases, with 12 bases left between them. Germline CDR1 and CDR2: MGHRA and YSYEKL. The CDR3 totals 17 residues. The CDR3 spells CASSQEAGQYSNQPQHF. CDR3 DNA sequence: TGCGCCAGCAGCCAAGAGGCTGGACAGTATAGCAATCAGCCCCAGCATTTT.

This chain connects TRBV30 to TRBJ2-2; TRBD1 matches at 9 bases. The CDR3 sequence is 14 residues long. Germline V lookup: CDR1 GTSNPN, CDR2 SVGIG (reference sequence). Trimming took 2 bases from V and 4 from J; bases not matched to a gene: 2. Here the CDR3 reads CAWSLTGGTGELFF. CDR3 DNA sequence: TGTGCCTGGAGTCTGACAGGGGGCACCGGGGAGCTGTTTTTT.

The table lists this clone with a count of one. This chain joins TRBV11-2 and TRBJ2-2, with TRBD2 as a possible D gene (5 bases). CDR1 and CDR2 (germline): SGHAT, FQNNGV. Trimming shortened V by 3 bases and J by 6 bases, and 8 bases separated the two germline ends. The CDR3 runs 13 residues. The CDR3 is CASSFWEPGELFF. For the CDR3, the DNA is TGTGCCAGCAGCTTCTGGGAGCCCGGGGAGCTGTTTTTT.

The chain has TRBV5-1 and TRBJ2-5; D is possibly TRBD2 (6 bases). V was pared by 2 bases and J by 4 bases, with 18 bases between. Germline CDR1 is SGHRS and CDR2 is YFSETQ. This CDR3 has 16 residues. For the CDR3, the DNA is TGCGCCAGCAGCTTAATCGGGGGTTGGGGGTCAGAGACCCAGTACTTC. It encodes CASSLIGGWGSETQYF.

V gene TRBV25-1 combines with J gene TRBJ2-5, with 12 bases fitting TRBD2. V trimming: 8 bases; J trimming: 2 bases; junction bases outside the gene matches: 0. This CDR3 is 13 amino acids long. Per germline, CDR1 MGHDK and CDR2 SYGVNS. CDR3 loop: CASGLAGQETQYF. DNA for the CDR3: TGTGCCAGCGGACTAGCGGGGCAAGAGACCCAGTACTTC.

The V call is TRBV5-1, the J call TRBJ1-1; 8 nucleotides align to TRBD1. With V trimmed by 2 bases and J by 2 bases, 2 bases remained unmatched. The CDR3 totals 14 residues. The germline V gene has CDR1 SGHRS and CDR2 YFSETQ. CDR3 sequence: CASSFTGGNTEAFF. The CDR3 bases are TGCGCCAGCAGCTTCACAGGGGGAAACACTGAAGCTTTCTTT.

The chain uses TRBV14 and TRBJ2-3; D may be TRBD2 (6 bases). The CDR3 sequence is 14 residues long. Trimming cost V 4 bases and J 4 bases, with 12 bases left between them. Looked up from germline, CDR1 is SGHDN and CDR2 is FVKESK. The chain's CDR3 is CASSPTSFPDTQYF. The CDR3 coding sequence is TGTGCCAGCAGCCCGACTAGTTTCCCAGATACGCAGTATTTT.

V is TRBV4-1 and J is TRBJ1-5; D is unresolved. The V gene lost 1 base and the J gene lost 7 bases, with 11 bases spanning the gap. The CDR3 is 14 residues long. CDR1 MGHRA and CDR2 YSYEKL come from the germline V gene. For the CDR3, the DNA is TGCGCCAGCAGCCAAGGCGACGGCGGGCAGCCCCAGCATTTT. This gives the protein CASSQGDGGQPQHF.